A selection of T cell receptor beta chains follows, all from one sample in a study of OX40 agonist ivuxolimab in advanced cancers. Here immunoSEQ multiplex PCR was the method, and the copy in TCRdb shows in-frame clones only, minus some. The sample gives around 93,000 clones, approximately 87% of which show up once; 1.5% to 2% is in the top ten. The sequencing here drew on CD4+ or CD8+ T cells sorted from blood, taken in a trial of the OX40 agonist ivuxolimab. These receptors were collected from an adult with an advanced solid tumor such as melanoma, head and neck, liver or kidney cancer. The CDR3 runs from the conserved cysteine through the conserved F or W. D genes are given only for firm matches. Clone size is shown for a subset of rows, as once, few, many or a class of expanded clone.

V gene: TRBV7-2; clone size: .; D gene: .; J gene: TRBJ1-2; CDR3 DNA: TGTGCCAGCAGCTACAGGAGAGTCGATGGCTACACCTTC; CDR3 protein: CASSYRRVDGYTF
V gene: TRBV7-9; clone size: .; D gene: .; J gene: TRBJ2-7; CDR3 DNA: TGTGCCAGCAGCTTAGCGGGGGGGCCTGACGAGCAGTACTTC; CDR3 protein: CASSLAGGPDEQYF
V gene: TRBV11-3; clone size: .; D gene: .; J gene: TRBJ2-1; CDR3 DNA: TGTGCCAGCAGCTTAGCCCGGTCAAATGAGCAGTTCTTC; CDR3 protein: CASSLARSNEQFF
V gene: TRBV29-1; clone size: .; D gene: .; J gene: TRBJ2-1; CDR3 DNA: TGCAGCGTTGAAAGGGAGGGGACACCTTACAATGAGCAGTTCTTC; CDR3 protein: CSVEREGTPYNEQFF
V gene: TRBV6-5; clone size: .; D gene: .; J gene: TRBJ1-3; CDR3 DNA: TGTGCCAGCAGAAGGACGTCCTCTGGAAACACCATATATTTT; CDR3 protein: CASRRTSSGNTIYF
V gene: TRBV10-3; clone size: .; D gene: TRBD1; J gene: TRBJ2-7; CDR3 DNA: TGTGCCATCAGTAGGACAGGGGCCTACGAGCAGTACTTC; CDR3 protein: CAISRTGAYEQYF
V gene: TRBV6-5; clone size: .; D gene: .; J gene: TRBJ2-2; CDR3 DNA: TGTGCCAGCAGTTACGGGGCGGCCGGTGAAGGCGGGGAGCTGTTTTTT; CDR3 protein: CASSYGAAGEGGELFF
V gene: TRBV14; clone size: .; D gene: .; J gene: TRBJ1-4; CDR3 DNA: TGTGCCAGCAGCCAAGAGGACAAAAAGGAAAAACTGTTTTTT; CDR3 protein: CASSQEDKKEKLFF
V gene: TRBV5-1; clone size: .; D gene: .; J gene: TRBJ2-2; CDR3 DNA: TGCGCCAGCAGCGAGGGGCCTACCGGGGAGCTGTTTTTT; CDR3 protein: CASSEGPTGELFF
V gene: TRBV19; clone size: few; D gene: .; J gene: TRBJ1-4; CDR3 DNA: TGTGCCAGTAGTAAACGTCCAGGGATTGCTGAAAAACTGTTTTTT; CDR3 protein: CASSKRPGIAEKLFF
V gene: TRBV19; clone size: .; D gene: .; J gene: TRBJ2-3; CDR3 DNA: TGTGCCAGTAGTCCGGGGACAAGGGCCACAGATACGCAGTATTTT; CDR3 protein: CASSPGTRATDTQYF
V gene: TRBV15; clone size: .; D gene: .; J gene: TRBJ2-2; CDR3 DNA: TGTGCCACCAGCGTCGGGACCCACCTTGAGGAGCTGTTTTTT; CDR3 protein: CATSVGTHLEELFF
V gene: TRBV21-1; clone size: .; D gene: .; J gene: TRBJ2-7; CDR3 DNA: TGTGCCAGCACCCTAATACGGGGGGCTGACGAGCAGTACTTC; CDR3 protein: CASTLIRGADEQYF
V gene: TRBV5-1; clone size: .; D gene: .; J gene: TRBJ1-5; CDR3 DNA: TGCGCCAGTTCGATTGATGGGTCCAATCAGCCCCAGCATTTT; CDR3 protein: CASSIDGSNQPQHF
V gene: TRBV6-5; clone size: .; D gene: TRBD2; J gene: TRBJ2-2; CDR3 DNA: TGTGCCAGCAGGATGACTAGCGGGAACACCGGGGAGCTGTTTTTT; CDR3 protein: CASRMTSGNTGELFF
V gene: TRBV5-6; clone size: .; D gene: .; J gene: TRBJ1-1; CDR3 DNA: TGTGCCAGCAGGCGATTGAACACTGAAGCTTTCTTT; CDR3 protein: CASRRLNTEAFF
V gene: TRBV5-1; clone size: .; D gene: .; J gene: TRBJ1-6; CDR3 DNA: TGCGCCAGCAGCTTGGGACAGCGCAATTCACCCCTCCACTTT; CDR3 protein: CASSLGQRNSPLHF
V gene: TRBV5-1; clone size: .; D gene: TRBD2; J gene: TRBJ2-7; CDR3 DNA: TGCGCCAGCAGCAGTATAGCGGGAGAAAACGAGCAGTACTTC; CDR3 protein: CASSSIAGENEQYF
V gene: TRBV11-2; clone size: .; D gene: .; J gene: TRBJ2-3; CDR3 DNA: TGTGCCAGCACCGTGGGCGGTACTAGCACAGATACGCAGTATTTT; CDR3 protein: CASTVGGTSTDTQYF
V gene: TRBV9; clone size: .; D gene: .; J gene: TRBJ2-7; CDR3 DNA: TGTGCCAGCAGCCCGGGGATGGCACTAGCCTACGAGCAGTACTTC; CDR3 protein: CASSPGMALAYEQYF
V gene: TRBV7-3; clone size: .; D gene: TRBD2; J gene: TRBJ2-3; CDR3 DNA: TGTGCCAGCAGCTTATTAGCGGGGGGACTTGATACGCAGTATTTT; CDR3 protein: CASSLLAGGLDTQYF
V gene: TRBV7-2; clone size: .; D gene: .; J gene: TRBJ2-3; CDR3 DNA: TGTGCCAGCAGCTCCCCCCCAGCCCGCGGTACGCAGTATTTT; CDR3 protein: CASSSPPARGTQYF
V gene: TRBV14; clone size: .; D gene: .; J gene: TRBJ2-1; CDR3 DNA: TGTGCCAGCAGCCAAGCCGCCCTAGCTGACTCCTACAATGAGCAGTTCTTC; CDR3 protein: CASSQAALADSYNEQFF
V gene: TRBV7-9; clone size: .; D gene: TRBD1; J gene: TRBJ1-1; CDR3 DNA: TGTGCCTTCATTAAGGGGGCGGAGAACACTGAAGCTTTCTTT; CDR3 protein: CAFIKGAENTEAFF
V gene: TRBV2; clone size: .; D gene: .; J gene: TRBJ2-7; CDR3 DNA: TGTGCCAGCAATTCTCAGGGGCCCCCCTACGAGCAGTACTTC; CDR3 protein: CASNSQGPPYEQYF
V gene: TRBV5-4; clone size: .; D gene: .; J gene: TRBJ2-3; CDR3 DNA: TGTGCCAGCAGCTTGATAGGGGTTGAGACAGATACGCAGTATTTT; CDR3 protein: CASSLIGVETDTQYF
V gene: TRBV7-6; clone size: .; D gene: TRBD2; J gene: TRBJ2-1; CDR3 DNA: TGTGCCAGCAGCCGAAGCGGGACTGGCTTTTACAATGAGCAGTTCTTC; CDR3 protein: CASSRSGTGFYNEQFF
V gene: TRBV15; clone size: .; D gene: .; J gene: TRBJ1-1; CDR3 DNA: TGTGCCACCAGCAGAGGCAGGGACGAAGAAGCTTTCTTT; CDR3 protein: CATSRGRDEEAFF
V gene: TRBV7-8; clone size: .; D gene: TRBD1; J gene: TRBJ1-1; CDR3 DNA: TGTGCCAGCAACACCCGCGACAGGGGAGGCACTGAAGCTTTCTTT; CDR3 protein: CASNTRDRGGTEAFF
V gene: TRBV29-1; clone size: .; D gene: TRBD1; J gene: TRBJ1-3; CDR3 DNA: TGCAGCGTCGCCTCAGGGGGCTCTGGAAACACCATATATTTT; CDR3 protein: CSVASGGSGNTIYF
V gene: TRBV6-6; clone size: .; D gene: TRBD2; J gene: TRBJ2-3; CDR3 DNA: TGTGCCAGCCGGACTAGCGGGGGGGCGGTAGATACGCAGTATTTT; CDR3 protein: CASRTSGGAVDTQYF
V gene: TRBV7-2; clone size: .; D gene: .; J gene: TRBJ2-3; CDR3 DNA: .; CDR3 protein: CASSLEVGGGAYF
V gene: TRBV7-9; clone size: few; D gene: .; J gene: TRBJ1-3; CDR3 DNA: TGTGCCAGCAGCTTATCCTATGGAAACACCATATATTTT; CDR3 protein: CASSLSYGNTIYF
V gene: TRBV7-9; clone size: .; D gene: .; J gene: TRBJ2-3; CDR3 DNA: TGTGCCAGCAGCTTCTTCACTGGGGACACAGATACGCAGTATTTT; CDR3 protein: CASSFFTGDTDTQYF
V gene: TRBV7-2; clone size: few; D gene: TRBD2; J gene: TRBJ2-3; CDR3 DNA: TGTGCCAGCAGCTTTTGGACCCGAGGGGCGGGAGGAGATACGCAGTATTTT; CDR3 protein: CASSFWTRGAGGDTQYF
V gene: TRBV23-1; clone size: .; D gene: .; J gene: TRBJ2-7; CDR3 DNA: TGCGCCAGCAGTCAATCAGCCTGGACCTACGAGCAGTACTTC; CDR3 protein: CASSQSAWTYEQYF
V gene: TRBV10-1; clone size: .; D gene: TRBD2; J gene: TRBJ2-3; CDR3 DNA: TGCGCCAGCAGTGACCAAGCGGGGGGGAGCACAGATACGCAGTATTTT; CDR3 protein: CASSDQAGGSTDTQYF
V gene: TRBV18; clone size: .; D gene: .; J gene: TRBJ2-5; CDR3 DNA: TGTGCCAGCTCACTTGCAGGGGAGACCCAGTACTTC; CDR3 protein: CASSLAGETQYF
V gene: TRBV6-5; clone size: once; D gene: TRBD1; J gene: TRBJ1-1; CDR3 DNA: TGTGCCAGCAGTTCATTGGGACAGGCGAACACTGAAGCTTTCTTT; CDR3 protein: CASSSLGQANTEAFF
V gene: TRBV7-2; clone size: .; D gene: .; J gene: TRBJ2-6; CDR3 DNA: TGTGCCAGCAGCCCGCGGGTAGGGTTGCGGGGGGCCAACGTCCTGACTTTC; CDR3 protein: CASSPRVGLRGANVLTF
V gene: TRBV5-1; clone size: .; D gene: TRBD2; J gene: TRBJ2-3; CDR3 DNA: TGCGCCAGCAGCCCTAGCGGACTAGCGGGGGGAGGAGATACGCAGTATTTT; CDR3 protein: CASSPSGLAGGGDTQYF
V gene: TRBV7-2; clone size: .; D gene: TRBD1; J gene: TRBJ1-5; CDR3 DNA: TGTGCCAGCAGCTTAGAACAGGGGGTTGATCAGCCCCAGCATTTT; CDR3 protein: CASSLEQGVDQPQHF
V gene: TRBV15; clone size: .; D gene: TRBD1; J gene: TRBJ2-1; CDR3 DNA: TGTGCCACCAGCAGTGCTCACATCGGGACAGGGAACAATGAGCAGTTCTTC; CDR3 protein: CATSSAHIGTGNNEQFF
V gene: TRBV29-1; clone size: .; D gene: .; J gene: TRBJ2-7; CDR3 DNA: TGCAGCGTTATAGGTGGTCGAAACGAGCAGTACTTC; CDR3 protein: CSVIGGRNEQYF
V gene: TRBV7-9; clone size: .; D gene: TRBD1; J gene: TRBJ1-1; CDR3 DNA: TGTGCCAGCAGCTCAGCCCACGGACAGGGTCCAGGAGGAGGCGAAGCTTTCTTT; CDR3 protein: CASSSAHGQGPGGGEAFF